These 2 T cell receptor beta chains came from one sample sequenced in a study of cytomegalovirus exposure and HLA in healthy donors. In the PCR, 60 Vbeta and 13 Jbeta primers were used. Sequenced by immunoSEQ multiplex PCR; TCRdb stores in-frame clones only, minus some. The data contain around 150,000 clones, around 77% of them singletons. The sample consisted of PBMCs. The receptors originated from a woman aged 35 to 49 in good health and CMV-seronegative.

This clone was seen only once. J is TRBJ2-6 and V is TRBV11-3, with D possibly being TRBD1 (5 bases). The V end was cut by 1 base, the J end by 4 bases, with 11 bases between. CDR3 length: 16 amino acids. Per germline, CDR1 SGHNT and CDR2 YENEEA. The CDR3 loop is CASSLGGPGGANVLTF. The CDR3 DNA reads TGTGCCAGCAGCTTAGGGGGCCCAGGGGGGGCCAACGTCCTGACTTTC.

The chain couples TRBV27 to TRBJ1-5; 9 bases align to TRBD1. CDR1 and CDR2 (germline): MNHEY, SMNVEV (reference sequence). With 6 bases clipped from V and 4 bases from J, the junction kept 4 bases outside the gene matches. The CDR3 length is 14 residues. CDR3 coding DNA: TGTGCCAGCAGCTCGGGACAGGGAAATCAGCCCCAGCATTTT. As protein: CASSSGQGNQPQHF.